This T cell receptor beta chain was sequenced for a study of CD8 T cells in Susac syndrome. Isolation of CD8+ and CD4+ T cells was performed negatively, whereas enrichment of TEMRA cells was done by FACS. V shed 0 bases and J shed 2 bases, with 5 bases lying between them. CDR3 length equals 13 residues. Reverse transcription used roughly 0.45 to 1 ug RNA and random hexamers. TCRdb analysed the immunoSEQ multiplex PCR reads with MiXCR anew, one entry per CDR3 protein. Of fewer than 200,000 distinct CDR3 sequences in the sample, roughly nine tenths are singletons; the top ten hold around 0.1%. This chain uses TRBV12-3 or TRBV12-4 with TRBJ2-7; D unclear. This TCR came from a human donor with Susac syndrome. Sequencing input: CD4+ T cells from PBMCs. CDR3 sequence (DNA): TGTGCCAGCAGTTTAGCGAGCGCCTACGAGCAGTACTTC. Its protein product is CASSLASAYEQYF.